Below, 32 T cell receptor beta chains from the same sample are listed, as sequenced in a study of T cell changes during pregnancy in multiple sclerosis. The method was immunoSEQ multiplex PCR; TCRdb's version includes in-frame clones alone and lacks a portion of them. The table records about 36,000 clones, around nine tenths of them present only once. The material was CD4+ T cells from peripheral blood mononuclear cells, obtained in the first trimester of pregnancy. The source of these receptors is a female donor with multiple sclerosis, enrolled in a pregnancy study.

This rearrangement joins TRBV10-1 to TRBJ2-3, with 8 bases matching TRBD2. Germline values: CDR1 WNHNN, CDR2 SYGVQD (reference sequence). The CDR3 sequence is 16 residues long. V shed 3 bases and J 1 base; nucleotides not matched to a gene: 6. The CDR3 protein is CASSDPGGRRTDTQYF. CDR3 coding DNA: TGCGCCAGCAGTGACCCGGGGGGGCGGCGCACAGATACGCAGTATTTT.

The rearrangement uses TRBV6-1 and TRBJ1-3; D gene ambiguous. The CDR3 spans 13 residues. V was trimmed by 6 bases and J by 7 bases, leaving 13 bases between them. Germline loops: CDR1 MNHNS, CDR2 SASEGT. CDR3 in amino acids: CASSLPGANTIYF. The DNA of the CDR3 is TGTGCCAGCAGCCTCCCCGGAGCGAACACCATATATTTT.

CDR3 loop: CASSPRLQGMAEAFF. The CDR3 bases are TGTGCCAGCTCACCACGGCTCCAGGGGATGGCTGAAGCTTTCTTT. This sequence joins TRBV18 and TRBJ1-1; D perhaps matches TRBD1 (6 bases). The germline V and J ends were trimmed by 1 base and 6 bases, with 15 bases remaining between them. Germline CDR1 KGHSH, CDR2 LQKENI. This CDR3 spans 15 amino acids.

The chain uses TRBV10-2 and TRBJ2-3, with 11 positions matching TRBD2. Germline loops: CDR1 WSHSY, CDR2 SAAADI. This CDR3 spans 14 amino acids. The V and J ends lost 4 bases and 6 bases, in that order; junction bases with no gene match: 3. For the CDR3, the DNA is TGCGCCAGCAGTGGACTAGCGGGATTGGATACGCAGTATTTT. Translated: CASSGLAGLDTQYF.

V gene TRBV5-1 combines with J gene TRBJ2-1, with TRBD2 matching over 7 bases. V shed 1 base and J 7 bases; nucleotides not matched to a gene: 11. This CDR3 spans 16 amino acids. Germline V gives CDR1 SGHRS, CDR2 YFSETQ. In DNA, the CDR3 is TGCGCCAGCAGCTTGCAGGTGGGAGGGGCTACTAATGAGCAGTTCTTC. Protein sequence: CASSLQVGGATNEQFF.

The chain joins TRBV7-6 to TRBJ2-7; D may be TRBD2 (6 bases). V shed 1 base and J shed 3 bases, with 10 bases lying between them. Per the germline V gene, CDR1 is SGHVS and CDR2 is FNYEAQ. The CDR3 runs to 14 residues. CDR3 in amino acids: CASSLGAGNYEQYF. CDR3 bases: TGTGCCAGCAGCTTAGGGGCGGGGAACTACGAGCAGTACTTC.

The V call is TRBV11-1, the J call TRBJ2-1; D is undetermined. The CDR3 is made up of 15 amino acids. V was cut by 5 bases and J by 8 bases, with 19 bases left in between. Looked up from germline, CDR1 is SGHAT and CDR2 is FQDESV (reference sequence). This CDR3 reads CASSLDSPPVDEQFF. The DNA of the CDR3 is TGTGCCAGCAGCCTTGACTCTCCCCCCGTTGATGAGCAGTTCTTC.

This clone came up a few times. The chain employs TRBV18 and TRBJ1-1, with 8 bases aligning to TRBD1. Looked up from germline, CDR1 is KGHSH and CDR2 is LQKENI. V trimming: 6 bases; J trimming: 1 base; junction bases outside the gene matches: 4. The CDR3 consists of 14 residues. The CDR3 DNA reads as TGTGCCAGCTCGGCAGGGGGCGCGAACACTGAAGCTTTCTTT. Amino acid sequence: CASSAGGANTEAFF.

The V call is TRBV5-1, the J call TRBJ2-1; 10 bases map to TRBD1. Germline V gene sequence: CDR1 SGHRS, CDR2 YFSETQ. Trimming removed 2 bases from V and 13 bases from J; junction bases left unmatched: 12. The CDR3 consists of 15 residues. Here the CDR3 reads CASSFTGTGERRQFF. CDR3 nucleotide sequence: TGCGCCAGCAGCTTCACCGGGACAGGGGAAAGGCGCCAGTTCTTC. Drawing the rest from reference TRBV5-1 and TRBJ2-1, the complete variable domain is KAGVTQTPRYLIKTRGQQVTLSCSPISGHRSVSWYQQTPGQGLQFLFEYFSETQRNKGNFPGRFSGRQFSNSRSEMNVSTLELGDSALYLCASSFTGTGERRQFFGPGTRLTVL.

The chain is built from TRBV29-1 and TRBJ2-1; D gene ambiguous. Germline V gene lookup returns CDR1 SQVTM and CDR2 ANQGSEA. The CDR3 extends over 14 amino acids. Trimming removed 5 bases at V and 0 bases at J, with 11 bases between. For the CDR3, the DNA is TGCAGCGTTCGTTCTCAGGACTCCTACAATGAGCAGTTCTTC. It is translated as CSVRSQDSYNEQFF.

This clone was detected only once. The V and J genes are TRBV18 and TRBJ1-1, with D perhaps matching TRBD1 (5 bases). The CDR3 sequence is 15 residues long. V was clipped by 5 bases and J by 3 bases, with 16 bases between them. Germline-derived CDR1 and CDR2 are KGHSH and LQKENI. The CDR3 bases are TGTGCCAGCTCAGCCCGGTCGGGGGGACACACTGAAGCTTTCTTT. Translating gives CASSARSGGHTEAFF.

The chain employs TRBV6-1 and TRBJ2-3; D is possibly TRBD2 (5 bases). Between the trimmed V and J ends, which lost 6 bases and 0 bases, there was a span of 13 bases. CDR1 MNHNS and CDR2 SASEGT come from the germline V gene. This CDR3 spans 15 amino acids. CDR3 amino acids: CASRDYPTSTDTQYF. The CDR3 DNA is TGTGCCAGCAGAGACTACCCGACTAGCACAGATACGCAGTATTTT.

V gene TRBV9 combines with J gene TRBJ1-4; a weak D match, TRBD1 (6 bases). Germline lookup yields CDR1 SGDLS and CDR2 YYNGEE. The CDR3 has 17 residues. Trimming removed 3 bases at V and 4 bases at J, with 19 bases between. For the CDR3, the DNA is TGTGCCAGCAGCGCGAGGGGAGACAGGACCTTTAATGAAAAACTGTTTTTT. Translation gives CASSARGDRTFNEKLFF.

The chain couples TRBV9 to TRBJ2-7; possibly TRBD2 for D (7 bases). The CDR3 has 16 amino acids. V was trimmed by 2 bases and J by 4 bases, leaving 19 bases between them. Germline lookup yields CDR1 SGDLS and CDR2 YYNGEE. The CDR3 here is CASSVAGARGIYEQYF. CDR3 coding DNA: TGTGCCAGCAGCGTCGCGGGGGCTCGGGGGATTTACGAGCAGTACTTC.

The CDR3 region has the DNA TGTGCCAGCTCCTTGAGGGTTCCGAACACTGAAGCTTTCTTT. It translates to CASSLRVPNTEAFF. The chain is built from TRBV18 and TRBJ1-1; D remains unclear. Germline CDR1 KGHSH, CDR2 LQKENI. CDR3 length: 14 amino acids. V lost 6 bases and J lost 1, with 12 bases in between.

CDR3 loop: CASSVQSSGNTIYF. In DNA form, the CDR3 reads TGCGCCAGCTCGGTACAGAGCTCTGGAAACACCATATATTTT. V and J are TRBV5-1 and TRBJ1-3, with no clear D. This CDR3 has 14 amino acids. Germline CDR1 SGHRS, CDR2 YFSETQ. Trimming cost V 7 bases and J 0 bases, with 11 bases left between them.

The chain has TRBV14 and TRBJ1-6; TRBD1 agrees at 8 bases. Germline trimming cut 0 bases from V and 10 bases from J; bases unmatched to any gene: 8. Germline V gives CDR1 SGHDN, CDR2 FVKESK. The CDR3 sequence is 16 residues long. The CDR3 DNA reads as TGTGCCAGCAGCCAAGAAATGGGGACAGGAAGCTCACCCCTCCACTTT. It translates to CASSQEMGTGSSPLHF.

The chain is built from TRBV15 and TRBJ2-7; 7 bases fit TRBD2. The CDR3 runs to 15 residues. Losses at the gene ends were 0 bases for V and 2 bases for J; bases not matched to a gene: 4. In germline, CDR1 is LNHNV, CDR2 YYDKDF (reference sequence). CDR3 region: CATSRDTSATYEQYF. The CDR3 coding sequence is TGTGCCACCAGCAGAGACACTAGCGCGACCTACGAGCAGTACTTC.

The V call is TRBV9, the J call TRBJ2-7, with unresolved D. The CDR3 has 16 residues. Per the germline V gene, CDR1 is SGDLS and CDR2 is YYNGEE. Deletions cut 1 base from V and 1 base from J, with 15 bases between. The CDR3 DNA follows: TGTGCCAGCAGCGTAAGTGAGACGTCCGGGTCCTACGAGCAGTACTTC. Protein sequence: CASSVSETSGSYEQYF.

This clone turned up a few times. This specimen includes other DNA sequences encoding the same CDR3. The chain is built from TRBV14 and TRBJ2-3; TRBD2 agrees at 12 bases. V lost 4 bases, J lost 2 bases, and 4 bases stayed unmatched. Germline CDR1 SGHDN, CDR2 FVKESK. The CDR3 runs to 16 residues. CDR3 DNA sequence: TGTGCCAGCAGCCCCCGACTAGCGGGGGCCACAGATACGCAGTATTTT. As protein: CASSPRLAGATDTQYF.

This chain's CDR3 is CAISRDFPRYEQYF. The DNA of the CDR3 is TGTGCCATCAGTAGGGACTTTCCCCGCTACGAGCAGTACTTC. The rearrangement uses TRBV10-3 and TRBJ2-7; D might be TRBD2 (6 bases). CDR3 length: 14 amino acids. The V gene's germline CDR1 is ENHRY and CDR2 SYGVKD. Trimming pared 5 bases from V and 3 bases from J, leaving 14 bases between.

The CDR3 nucleotides read TGTGCCAGTACCCCAAGGGCGGGACTCCCAAACATTCAGTACTTC. Translating gives CASTPRAGLPNIQYF. The genes are TRBV19 and TRBJ2-4, with D maybe TRBD2 (6 bases). The CDR3 has 15 amino acids. The ends were cut back, 7 bases at V and 6 bases at J, with 19 bases in the middle. Germline V gives CDR1 LNHDA, CDR2 SQIVND (reference sequence).

This chain uses TRBV30 with TRBJ1-1, with a possible D match to TRBD1 (6 bases). This CDR3 spans 16 amino acids. Trimming left V 2 bases short and J 3 bases short, with 19 bases between. In germline, CDR1 is GTSNPN, CDR2 SVGIG (reference sequence). The CDR3 sequence: CAWSPQYRAGDTEAFF. DNA for the CDR3: TGTGCCTGGAGTCCTCAATACAGGGCCGGGGACACTGAAGCTTTCTTT.

The chain couples TRBV7-8 to TRBJ2-1, with D possibly TRBD2 on 7 matching bases. V lost 0 bases to trimming and J lost 10 bases, with 13 bases between them. This CDR3 comprises 14 residues. Germline V CDR1 and CDR2: SGHVS, FQNEAQ. CDR3 sequence (DNA): TGTGCCAGCAGCTTAGCGGGGGGGCCCCGGGAGCAGTTCTTC. Translating it yields CASSLAGGPREQFF.

V is TRBV7-9 and J is TRBJ2-3; D is perhaps TRBD2 (6 bases). Germline V gene sequence: CDR1 SEHNR, CDR2 FQNEAQ (reference sequence). Trimming removed 0 bases at V and 3 bases at J, with 13 bases between. The CDR3 runs to 16 residues. CDR3 DNA: TGTGCCAGCAGCTTAGCATTATCCGGGACTACAGATACGCAGTATTTT. Translating gives CASSLALSGTTDTQYF.

This clone is a singleton in its sample. This rearrangement joins TRBV4-2 to TRBJ2-7; D is possibly TRBD1 (6 bases). In germline, CDR1 is LGHNA, CDR2 YNFKEQ. V lost 0 bases and J lost 2, with 17 bases in between. The CDR3 is made up of 17 amino acids. The CDR3 DNA sequence: TGTGCCAGCAGCCAAGAGCTCCGGAGCGGACAGCCCTACGAGCAGTACTTC. Translation: CASSQELRSGQPYEQYF.

J is TRBJ1-4 and V is TRBV5-1; the D is unclear. Germline CDR1 reads SGHRS; CDR2 reads YFSETQ. Trimming removed 0 bases at V and 6 bases at J, with 12 bases between. CDR3 length equals 15 residues. CDR3 nucleotide sequence: TGCGCCAGCAGCTTGGCAAGTCCGGCGGATGAAAAACTGTTTTTT. Encoded protein: CASSLASPADEKLFF.

This chain connects TRBV15 to TRBJ2-3; tentatively, D is TRBD2 (5 bases). Per the germline V gene, CDR1 is LNHNV and CDR2 is YYDKDF (reference sequence). This CDR3 is 16 amino acids long. Trimming stripped 4 bases from V and 0 bases from J, with 14 bases between. In nucleotides, the CDR3 is TGTGCCACCAGCAAGAGCGGATACGCTAGCACAGATACGCAGTATTTT. Its translation is CATSKSGYASTDTQYF.

This clone was recorded a few times. The V and J genes are TRBV18 and TRBJ2-5; a possible D gene is TRBD2 (5 bases). The CDR3 has 15 residues. Trimming removed 0 bases at V and 4 bases at J, with 12 bases between. CDR1 is KGHSH, CDR2 LQKENI, per germline. In DNA form, the CDR3 reads TGTGCCAGCTCACCACCGTTCGCAGAGGGAGAGACCCAGTACTTC. Translated: CASSPPFAEGETQYF.

The chain links TRBV2 to TRBJ1-2, with TRBD1 matching over 12 bases. V shed 6 bases and J 7 bases; nucleotides not matched to a gene: 3. Per germline, CDR1 SNHLY and CDR2 FYNNEI. The CDR3 spans 13 residues. For the CDR3, the DNA is TGTGCCAGCAGGGGACAGGGGGCGACTGGCTACACCTTC. Translating it yields CASRGQGATGYTF. Combining the CDR3 with reference TRBV2 and TRBJ1-2 gives the whole variable domain EPEVTQTPSHQVTQMGQEVILRCVPISNHLYFYWYRQILGQKVEFLVSFYNNEISEKSEIFDDQFSVERPDGSNFTLKIRSTKLEDSAMYFCASRGQGATGYTFGSGTRLTVV.

This chain connects TRBV6-5 to TRBJ2-3; 7 bases fit TRBD2. V shed 4 bases and J 4 bases; nucleotides not matched to a gene: 8. Germline CDR1 is MNHEY and CDR2 is SVGAGI. The CDR3 totals 15 residues. This CDR3 is CASSLSGLVSDTQYF. The DNA of the CDR3 is TGTGCCAGCAGTTTATCCGGACTAGTTTCAGATACGCAGTATTTT.

The chain employs TRBV19 and TRBJ2-1; tentatively, D is TRBD1 (6 bases). Germline assignment: CDR1 LNHDA and CDR2 SQIVND (reference sequence). The length of the CDR3 is 17 residues. V gave up 8 bases and J gave up 4 bases, with 24 bases separating them. CDR3 DNA: TGTGCCAGTTCGCGACAGGCTGTTTCGACCCTTTACAATGAGCAGTTCTTC. This sequence encodes CASSRQAVSTLYNEQFF.